These 17 T cell receptor beta chains originate from one sample sequenced in a study of shared clonotypes between healthy human individuals (dated by TCRdb to about 2020). CD8 naive samples were obtained by positive selection for CCR7 among CD45RO-negative cells, yielding a CD45RA+CCR7+ population from which TemRA cells were excluded. Libraries were constructed by the immunoSEQ multiplex PCR assay. TCRdb mirrors the immuneACCESS table, restricted to in-frame sequences. Some clones are absent from its copies; in checked studies, under half trace to an unresolved V gene, and the reason for the others is unknown. The sample table holds about 600,000 clones, of which roughly 95% were seen once. Over 0.09% of the sample goes to the ten largest clones. The specimen sequenced was naive CD8+ T cells sorted from blood. The intended sense of this specimen's cell subset or site label: CD45RA+CCR7+. The receptor source for this set is a woman in her 30s in good health.

The rearrangement links TRBV25-1 to TRBJ2-3; D remains ambiguous. CDR1 and CDR2 from the germline V gene are MGHDK and SYGVNS. The CDR3 extends over 14 amino acids. The V gene lost 0 bases and the J gene lost 0 bases, with 4 bases spanning the gap. DNA of the CDR3: TGTGCCAGCAGTGAATACCCCAGCACAGATACGCAGTATTTT. Protein sequence: CASSEYPSTDTQYF.

This clone was found once. CDR3 sequence (DNA): TGTGCCAGTAGTATGACAGGGGGAACGTATTACAATGAGCAGTTCTTC. Translating gives CASSMTGGTYYNEQFF. V usage is TRBV19 and J usage is TRBJ2-1; 9 bases fit TRBD1. Germline V gives CDR1 LNHDA, CDR2 SQIVND (reference sequence). The CDR3 is made up of 16 amino acids. The J segment lost 4 bases and the V segment lost 3 bases, leaving 7 bases of the junction unmatched. Drawing the rest from reference TRBV19 and TRBJ2-1, the complete variable domain is DGGITQSPKYLFRKEGQNVTLSCEQNLNHDAMYWYRQDPGQGLRLIYYSQIVNDFQKGDIAEGYSVSREKKESFPLTVTSAQKNPTAFYLCASSMTGGTYYNEQFFGPGTRLTVL.

V and J are TRBV10-3 and TRBJ2-3; TRBD2 matches at 15 bases. Unmatched junction bases numbered 4, after V lost 2 bases and J lost 7 bases. The CDR3 sequence is 16 residues long. Germline lookup yields CDR1 ENHRY and CDR2 SYGVKD. The CDR3 coding sequence is TGTGCCATCAGTGAGGGACTAGCGGGAGGGCCACATACGCAGTATTTT. Translation: CAISEGLAGGPHTQYF.

The gene calls are TRBV2 and TRBJ2-7; no reliable D call. This CDR3 is built from 15 residues. CDR1 SNHLY and CDR2 FYNNEI come from the germline V gene. Trimming stripped 6 bases from V and 3 bases from J, with 18 bases between. In DNA form, the CDR3 reads TGTGCCAGCAGCCCAGGACCAGCCCAGCTCTACGAGCAGTACTTC. Residues: CASSPGPAQLYEQYF.

The chain is built from TRBV11-1 and TRBJ1-1, with a weak D call TRBD1 (5 bases). Trimming left V 5 bases short and J 3 bases short, with 13 bases between. The germline V gene has CDR1 SGHAT and CDR2 FQDESV (reference sequence). The length of the CDR3 is 14 residues. CDR3 sequence reads: CASSSWGTDTEAFF. The DNA of the CDR3 is TGTGCCAGCAGCAGCTGGGGGACGGACACTGAAGCTTTCTTT. Drawing the rest from reference TRBV11-1 and TRBJ1-1, the complete variable domain is EAEVAQSPRYKITEKSQAVAFWCDPISGHATLYWYRQILGQGPELLVQFQDESVVDDSQLPKDRFSAERLKGVDSTLKIQPAELGDSAMYLCASSSWGTDTEAFFGQGTRLTVV.

The genes are TRBV6-5 and TRBJ2-1, with D possibly being TRBD1 (6 bases). This CDR3 comprises 13 residues. The V end was cut by 5 bases, the J end by 7 bases, with 12 bases between. Germline V gene sequence: CDR1 MNHEY, CDR2 SVGAGI. The DNA of the CDR3 is TGTGCCAGCAGTACAGGGAGCGGAAATGAGCAGTTCTTC. Protein: CASSTGSGNEQFF.

This sequence joins TRBV2 and TRBJ2-7; either TRBD1 or TRBD2 may fit D (5 bases each). The length of the CDR3 is 12 residues. Germline assignment: CDR1 SNHLY and CDR2 FYNNEI. V lost 10 bases, J lost 5 bases, and 15 bases lay in between. The chain's CDR3 is CAIESEGNEQYF. The CDR3 DNA reads TGTGCCATCGAATCCGAGGGGAACGAGCAGTACTTC.

The chain joins TRBV11-2 to TRBJ2-3, with D maybe TRBD1 (5 bases). Germline loops: CDR1 SGHAT, CDR2 FQNNGV. The CDR3 contains 16 residues. V was trimmed by 0 bases and J by 2 bases, leaving 12 bases between them. The CDR3 sequence is CASSLEGGRVTDTQYF. The CDR3, as DNA: TGTGCCAGCAGCTTAGAAGGTGGCAGGGTCACAGATACGCAGTATTTT.

The V gene is TRBV9, the J gene TRBJ2-2; no clear D. V lost 0 bases and J 6 bases, leaving 12 bases between the germline ends. The CDR3 has 15 amino acids. CDR1 is SGDLS, CDR2 YYNGEE, per germline. The CDR3 DNA sequence: TGTGCCAGCAGCGTAGAAGACATCGTAGCCGGGGAGCTGTTTTTT. It translates to CASSVEDIVAGELFF.

This clone occurred once. The rearrangement links TRBV25-1 to TRBJ2-1; D unclear. This CDR3 has 13 amino acids. From germline, CDR1 is MGHDK and CDR2 SYGVNS. Trimming removed 1 base at V and 8 bases at J, with 9 bases between. The CDR3: CASSELSRDEQFF. The DNA for the CDR3 is TGTGCCAGCAGTGAATTGTCCCGCGATGAGCAGTTCTTC.

In nucleotides, the CDR3 is TGTGCCAGTATGATAGCGGGCTCCTACAATGAGCAGTTCTTC. Residues: CASMIAGSYNEQFF. The chain is built from TRBV19 and TRBJ2-1, with 7 bases fitting TRBD2. CDR1 and CDR2 from the germline V gene are LNHDA and SQIVND (reference sequence). V lost 7 bases and J lost 0; bases outside the gene matches: 3. The CDR3 is 14 residues long.

The chain is built from TRBV5-6 and TRBJ2-1; D might be TRBD2 (5 bases). The germline CDR1 and CDR2 sequences are SGHDT and YYEEEE. Trimming left V 2 bases short and J 5 bases short, with 11 bases between. CDR3 length: 14 amino acids. The CDR3: CASSFLVGNNEQFF. The CDR3 DNA reads as TGTGCCAGCAGCTTTTTGGTCGGGAACAATGAGCAGTTCTTC.

V is TRBV28 and J is TRBJ2-7; D not resolved. This CDR3 is 12 amino acids long. CDR1 is MDHEN, CDR2 SYDVKM, per germline. The V and J ends lost 5 bases and 6 bases respectively, with 11 bases between them. The CDR3 spells CASSLFATEQYF. The CDR3 DNA sequence: TGTGCCAGCAGTCTCTTCGCTACCGAGCAGTACTTC.

The V call is TRBV6-1, the J call TRBJ2-3, with 14 bases fitting TRBD2. Germline V CDR1 and CDR2: MNHNS, SASEGT. V trimming: 2 bases; J trimming: 4 bases; junction bases outside the gene matches: 8. The CDR3 extends over 18 amino acids. The CDR3 loop reads CASSERTSGRTLADTQYF. The CDR3 coding sequence is TGTGCCAGCAGTGAAAGGACTAGCGGGAGGACTTTGGCAGATACGCAGTATTTT.

The gene calls are TRBV9 and TRBJ2-7, with TRBD2 matching 7 bases. With 0 bases clipped from V and 7 bases from J, the junction kept 7 bases outside the gene matches. The CDR3 sequence is 14 residues long. Germline V gene sequence: CDR1 SGDLS, CDR2 YYNGEE. The CDR3 DNA reads as TGTGCCAGCAGCGTAGCCGGCGCTAGCGGAGAGCAGTACTTC. It yields the protein CASSVAGASGEQYF. Full variable domain (outside the CDR3, taken from reference TRBV9 and TRBJ2-7): DSGVTQTPKHLITATGQRVTLRCSPRSGDLSVYWYQQSLDQGLQFLIQYYNGEERAKGNILERFSAQQFPDLHSELNLSSLELGDSALYFCASSVAGASGEQYFGPGTRLTVT.

With regard to this clone: At the DNA level, this CDR3 is encoded by other sequences in the same sample as well. The V call is TRBV6-1, the J call TRBJ1-1; no firm D call. The V end lost 0 bases, the J end lost 0 bases, and 8 bases lay between the germline ends. This CDR3 has 15 residues. Germline V gene data show CDR1 as MNHNS and CDR2 as SASEGT. The CDR3: CASSEADGMNTEAFF. In DNA, the CDR3 is TGTGCCAGCAGTGAAGCGGACGGCATGAACACTGAAGCTTTCTTT.

The chain carries TRBV19 and TRBJ1-5, with unresolved D. The CDR3 is made up of 14 amino acids. The V gene lost 3 bases and the J gene lost 4 bases, with 10 bases spanning the gap. Germline loops: CDR1 LNHDA, CDR2 SQIVND (reference sequence). In nucleotides, the CDR3 is TGTGCCAGTAGTATGGACTGGTTGAATCAGCCCCAGCATTTT. It encodes CASSMDWLNQPQHF.